The source of this TCR beta chain is a study of PD-1 blockade in mismatch repair-deficient tumors. As for the study in general: Patients had eleven to twelve mismatch repair-deficient cancer types, all previously treated and progressing.

Germline loops: CDR1 MNHEY, CDR2 SMNVEV (reference sequence). The V end lost 4 bases, the J end lost 4 bases, and 13 bases lay between the germline ends. The CDR3 sequence is 14 residues long. This clone was detected only a few times. Its cognate antigen is unknown. PCR or immunohistochemistry showed mismatch repair deficiency in every enrolled patient. TCRs were sequenced from three patients responding to pembrolizumab. Overall study findings and caveats: Tumor-resident clones, often absent from pretreatment blood, expanded after pembrolizumab and then contracted.

Using immunoSEQ multiplex PCR, the repertoire was profiled, and TCRdb retains in-frame clones only, with some absent. The table shows roughly 14,000 clones, with roughly 80% occurring only once. The rearrangement uses TRBV27 and TRBJ1-2; D perhaps matches TRBD1 (6 bases). This clonotype was obtained from an adult with mismatch repair-deficient cancer. The specimen comprised PBMCs, sampled before pembrolizumab treatment. The CDR3 sequence is CASSSNREGYGYTF. DNA for the CDR3: TGTGCCAGCAGTTCGAACAGGGAAGGCTATGGCTACACCTTC.